This TCR beta chain was captured by sequencing in a study of beta chain features in type 1 diabetes. Points on this clone: The antigen remains undetermined.

Once sorted, every population was more than 98% pure. The CDR3 consists of 15 residues. From germline, CDR1 is SEHNR and CDR2 FQNEAQ (reference sequence). Trimming cost V 0 bases and J 6 bases, with 14 bases left between them. TCRB transcripts that were expressed got sequenced, as all of the isolated RNA had been reverse transcribed. Sequencing used immunoSEQ multiplex PCR; TCRdb keeps in-frame clones, though not all of them. This table holds about 260,000 clones, roughly 70% found once. The study's findings and limits: Patients with type 1 diabetes showed fewer VDJ junction insertions and more deletions.

This TCR was recovered from a man in his thirties or forties in good health. This chain joins TRBV7-9 and TRBJ1-2; the D is unclear. The sample was naive CD4+ T cells from blood. This CDR3 is CASSLAATLLHGYTF. The CDR3 coding sequence is TGTGCCAGCAGCTTAGCCGCGACATTATTGCATGGCTACACCTTC.